The T cell receptor (beta chain) under discussion was sequenced for a study of shared clonotypes between healthy human individuals. This clone showed up just once. As yet, its antigen is unknown. Whole-study findings and limits: Investigators expected sequencing depth to affect clonotype sharing among donors.

Negatively enriched CD4+ T cells were divided by CD45RA into naive and memory. This CDR3 has 16 amino acids. V lost 4 bases and J lost 0; bases outside the gene matches: 9. Germline-derived CDR1 and CDR2 are SGHAT and FQNNGV. Libraries were prepared by immunoSEQ multiplex PCR; TCRdb keeps only in-frame clonotypes and omits some of them. The sample shows approximately 700,000 clones, more than 70% of them seen only once. Input material: memory CD4+ T cells sorted from blood. Subset noted: CD45RA-negative fraction. This chain links TRBV11-2 with TRBJ2-7; TRBD2 matches 7 bases. The origin of this receptor is a woman in her thirties in good health. The CDR3 region is CASSWGSGLPSYEQYF. DNA of the CDR3: TGTGCCAGCAGCTGGGGGTCGGGACTACCCTCCTACGAGCAGTACTTC.